A selection of T cell receptor beta chains follows, all from one sample in a study of shared clonotypes between healthy human individuals. The repertoire was sequenced with immunoSEQ multiplex PCR; TCRdb's copy has only in-frame clones and lacks some. The profile shows just over 2,000,000 clones, about 95% of them singletons. Sequencing was carried out using naive CD8+ T cells sorted from blood. Receptors were obtained from a man aged 18 to 30 in good health. Both conserved end residues are part of each CDR3. Fields, in order: J gene, D gene, clone size, V gene, CDR3 protein, CDR3 DNA. The D gene is left open where the match is weak. Rows may omit the clone size; those that give it use once, few, many or a size class.

j_call: TRBJ2-7
d_call: .
clone_size: .
v_call: TRBV9
cdr3_aa: CASSVEGLSYEQYF
cdr3_nt: TGTGCCAGCAGCGTAGAGGGCCTCTCCTACGAGCAGTACTTC

j_call: TRBJ2-1
d_call: .
clone_size: .
v_call: TRBV9
cdr3_aa: CASSVSGGDFNEQFF
cdr3_nt: TGTGCCAGCAGCGTAAGTGGGGGAGACTTCAATGAGCAGTTCTTC

j_call: TRBJ1-2
d_call: TRBD1
clone_size: .
v_call: TRBV13
cdr3_aa: CASLDRGYGYTF
cdr3_nt: TGTGCCAGCTTGGACAGGGGCTATGGCTACACCTTC

j_call: TRBJ1-2
d_call: .
clone_size: .
v_call: TRBV18
cdr3_aa: CASSLGGAEEEANYGYTF
cdr3_nt: TGTGCCAGCTCACTCGGGGGGGCAGAGGAAGAAGCTAACTATGGCTACACCTTC

j_call: TRBJ1-1
d_call: .
clone_size: .
v_call: TRBV7-9
cdr3_aa: CASSLVVSAQAEAFF
cdr3_nt: TGTGCCAGCAGCTTAGTAGTCTCCGCTCAGGCAGAAGCTTTCTTT

j_call: TRBJ2-7
d_call: TRBD2
clone_size: once
v_call: TRBV7-9
cdr3_aa: CASSPLGIGLADSYEQYF
cdr3_nt: TGTGCCAGCAGCCCACTCGGTATTGGGCTAGCGGATTCCTACGAGCAGTACTTC

j_call: TRBJ2-7
d_call: TRBD1
clone_size: .
v_call: TRBV7-6
cdr3_aa: CASSAGTGYEQYF
cdr3_nt: TGTGCCAGCAGCGCAGGGACAGGGTACGAGCAGTACTTC

j_call: TRBJ2-1
d_call: .
clone_size: .
v_call: TRBV9
cdr3_aa: CASSVEAAEGNEQFF
cdr3_nt: TGTGCCAGCAGCGTAGAGGCAGCCGAGGGCAATGAGCAGTTCTTC

j_call: TRBJ1-1
d_call: .
clone_size: .
v_call: TRBV27
cdr3_aa: CASSLLGGNTEAFF
cdr3_nt: TGTGCCAGCAGCCTTCTTGGGGGGAACACTGAAGCTTTCTTT

j_call: TRBJ1-2
d_call: .
clone_size: .
v_call: TRBV6-5
cdr3_aa: CASSYPQAGVYGYTF
cdr3_nt: TGTGCCAGCAGTTACCCACAGGCGGGGGTGTATGGCTACACCTTC

j_call: TRBJ2-7
d_call: .
clone_size: .
v_call: TRBV19
cdr3_aa: CASSRSEQYF
cdr3_nt: TGTGCCAGTAGCAGGAGCGAGCAGTACTTC

j_call: TRBJ2-1
d_call: TRBD1
clone_size: .
v_call: TRBV9
cdr3_aa: CASSTGTENNEQFF
cdr3_nt: TGTGCCAGCAGCACCGGGACAGAAAACAATGAGCAGTTCTTC

j_call: TRBJ2-7
d_call: .
clone_size: .
v_call: TRBV9
cdr3_aa: CASSVGAGEAYEQYF
cdr3_nt: TGTGCCAGCAGCGTAGGAGCAGGGGAGGCCTACGAGCAGTACTTC

j_call: TRBJ2-7
d_call: TRBD2
clone_size: .
v_call: TRBV4-1
cdr3_aa: CASSQVRLAGPVYEQYF
cdr3_nt: TGCGCCAGCAGCCAAGTAAGGTTAGCGGGACCGGTCTACGAGCAGTACTTC

j_call: TRBJ2-3
d_call: .
clone_size: .
v_call: TRBV11-2
cdr3_aa: CASSFRAMGTDTQYF
cdr3_nt: TGTGCCAGCAGCTTCCGGGCCATGGGCACAGATACGCAGTATTTT

j_call: TRBJ2-1
d_call: TRBD2
clone_size: .
v_call: TRBV7-9
cdr3_aa: CASADFSGRENEQFF
cdr3_nt: TGTGCCAGCGCGGACTTTAGCGGGAGGGAAAATGAGCAGTTCTTC

j_call: TRBJ2-6
d_call: .
clone_size: .
v_call: TRBV30
cdr3_aa: CAWSVYSGANVLTF
cdr3_nt: TGTGCCTGGAGTGTGTACTCTGGGGCCAACGTCCTGACTTTC

j_call: TRBJ2-1
d_call: .
clone_size: .
v_call: TRBV27
cdr3_aa: CASSDRDGNYNEQFF
cdr3_nt: TGTGCCAGCAGTGACCGGGACGGCAACTACAATGAGCAGTTCTTC

j_call: TRBJ1-1
d_call: .
clone_size: .
v_call: TRBV19
cdr3_aa: CASSIRDIGTEAFF
cdr3_nt: TGTGCCAGTAGTATACGGGATATAGGCACTGAAGCTTTCTTT

j_call: TRBJ1-6
d_call: .
clone_size: .
v_call: TRBV19
cdr3_aa: CASSMAEAGHSPLHF
cdr3_nt: TGTGCCAGTAGTATGGCGGAAGCCGGACATTCACCCCTCCACTTT

j_call: TRBJ2-7
d_call: .
clone_size: .
v_call: TRBV7-9
cdr3_aa: CASTMTESYEQYF
cdr3_nt: TGTGCCAGCACCATGACAGAATCCTACGAGCAGTACTTC

j_call: TRBJ1-3
d_call: .
clone_size: .
v_call: TRBV29-1
cdr3_aa: CSVEFSGRGNTIYF
cdr3_nt: TGCAGCGTTGAATTTAGCGGCCGCGGAAACACCATATATTTT

j_call: TRBJ2-1
d_call: TRBD2
clone_size: .
v_call: TRBV27
cdr3_aa: CATAGTSYVQEQFF
cdr3_nt: TGTGCCACCGCCGGGACTAGCTATGTTCAAGAGCAGTTCTTC

j_call: TRBJ2-7
d_call: .
clone_size: .
v_call: TRBV28
cdr3_aa: CASSFSFRGSPYEQYF
cdr3_nt: TGTGCCAGCAGTTTCTCTTTTAGGGGGTCCCCCTACGAGCAGTACTTC

j_call: TRBJ1-6
d_call: TRBD1
clone_size: .
v_call: TRBV28
cdr3_aa: CASSLLGQVSYNSPLHF
cdr3_nt: TGTGCCAGCAGTTTATTGGGACAGGTCTCCTATAATTCACCCCTCCACTTT

j_call: TRBJ2-1
d_call: .
clone_size: .
v_call: TRBV11-2
cdr3_aa: CASSLEGGALHRLGEQFF
cdr3_nt: TGTGCCAGCAGCTTAGAGGGGGGCGCTCTCCACCGTTTGGGTGAGCAGTTCTTC

j_call: TRBJ2-3
d_call: TRBD1
clone_size: .
v_call: TRBV4-1
cdr3_aa: CASSQRQGNTDTQYF
cdr3_nt: TGCGCCAGCAGCCAAAGACAGGGAAACACAGATACGCAGTATTTT

j_call: TRBJ1-2
d_call: .
clone_size: .
v_call: TRBV27
cdr3_aa: CASSPGSRNGYGYTF
cdr3_nt: TGTGCCAGCAGCCCCGGCAGCCGGAATGGATATGGCTACACCTTC

j_call: TRBJ2-7
d_call: .
clone_size: .
v_call: TRBV27
cdr3_aa: CASSSTYEQYF
cdr3_nt: TGTGCCAGCAGTTCCACCTACGAGCAGTACTTC

j_call: TRBJ2-1
d_call: TRBD2
clone_size: once
v_call: TRBV11-2
cdr3_aa: CASDGASGLYNEQFF
cdr3_nt: TGTGCCAGCGATGGGGCTAGCGGATTATACAATGAGCAGTTCTTC

j_call: TRBJ2-7
d_call: .
clone_size: .
v_call: TRBV30
cdr3_aa: CAWSQIQGNEQYF
cdr3_nt: TGTGCCTGGAGTCAGATCCAGGGGAACGAGCAGTACTTC

j_call: TRBJ1-6
d_call: .
clone_size: .
v_call: TRBV12-1
cdr3_aa: CAREPDRFDTIYSPLHF
cdr3_nt: TGTGCCCGAGAACCAGACAGATTTGACACCATCTATTCACCCCTCCACTTT

j_call: TRBJ1-3
d_call: TRBD1
clone_size: .
v_call: TRBV2
cdr3_aa: CASSRLPGQGNGNTIYF
cdr3_nt: TGTGCCAGCAGCCGTCTACCGGGACAGGGGAACGGAAACACCATATATTTT

j_call: TRBJ2-7
d_call: .
clone_size: .
v_call: TRBV27
cdr3_aa: CASSLSVGQRAGEQYF
cdr3_nt: TGTGCCAGCAGTTTATCTGTCGGGCAGAGGGCCGGCGAGCAGTACTTC

j_call: TRBJ2-1
d_call: .
clone_size: .
v_call: TRBV5-4
cdr3_aa: CASSLVSYNEQFF
cdr3_nt: TGTGCCAGCAGCTTGGTGTCTTACAATGAGCAGTTCTTC

j_call: TRBJ2-3
d_call: .
clone_size: once
v_call: TRBV15
cdr3_aa: CATSRDYAGRISTDTQYF
cdr3_nt: TGTGCCACCAGCAGAGATTATGCGGGACGGATCAGCACAGATACGCAGTATTTT

j_call: TRBJ2-7
d_call: TRBD2
clone_size: .
v_call: TRBV13
cdr3_aa: CASSPSGRIRYEQYF
cdr3_nt: TGTGCCAGCAGCCCTAGCGGGAGGATAAGGTACGAGCAGTACTTC

j_call: TRBJ2-5
d_call: .
clone_size: .
v_call: TRBV19
cdr3_aa: CASSIDSEETQYF
cdr3_nt: TGTGCCAGTAGTATCGACTCAGAAGAGACCCAGTACTTC

j_call: TRBJ2-7
d_call: .
clone_size: .
v_call: TRBV5-1
cdr3_aa: CASSAPGRGTYEQYF
cdr3_nt: TGCGCCAGCAGCGCCCCGGGACGGGGGACCTACGAGCAGTACTTC

j_call: TRBJ2-3
d_call: .
clone_size: .
v_call: TRBV11-2
cdr3_aa: CASSLVVRNTDTQYF
cdr3_nt: TGTGCCAGCAGCTTAGTAGTTCGAAACACAGATACGCAGTATTTT

j_call: TRBJ2-1
d_call: .
clone_size: once
v_call: TRBV6-1
cdr3_aa: CASSGRGADNEQFF
cdr3_nt: TGTGCCAGCAGTGGACGGGGGGCAGACAATGAGCAGTTCTTC

j_call: TRBJ1-1
d_call: .
clone_size: .
v_call: TRBV4-1
cdr3_aa: CASSQEGQGWTEAFF
cdr3_nt: TGCGCCAGCAGCCAAGAGGGGCAGGGATGGACTGAAGCTTTCTTT

j_call: TRBJ2-5
d_call: .
clone_size: .
v_call: TRBV7-6
cdr3_aa: CASSVGAETQYF
cdr3_nt: TGTGCCAGCAGCGTCGGTGCGGAGACCCAGTACTTC

j_call: TRBJ2-5
d_call: .
clone_size: .
v_call: TRBV5-1
cdr3_aa: CASSSTVGETQYF
cdr3_nt: TGCGCCAGCAGCAGTACGGTTGGAGAGACCCAGTACTTC

j_call: TRBJ2-7
d_call: .
clone_size: .
v_call: TRBV6-1
cdr3_aa: CASSEVVGVSYEQYF
cdr3_nt: TGTGCCAGCAGTGAAGTAGTGGGGGTTTCCTACGAGCAGTACTTC

j_call: TRBJ2-7
d_call: TRBD2
clone_size: .
v_call: TRBV27
cdr3_aa: CASSPHLGSGEDSYEQYF
cdr3_nt: TGTGCCAGCAGTCCCCACTTAGGGAGCGGGGAAGACTCCTACGAGCAGTACTTC

j_call: TRBJ1-5
d_call: .
clone_size: .
v_call: TRBV27
cdr3_aa: CASSLGQGNQPQHF
cdr3_nt: TGTGCCAGCAGTTTAGGTCAGGGGAATCAGCCCCAGCATTTT

j_call: TRBJ2-5
d_call: .
clone_size: .
v_call: TRBV9
cdr3_aa: CASSVGSSQETQYF
cdr3_nt: TGTGCCAGCAGCGTAGGTAGCAGCCAAGAGACCCAGTACTTC

j_call: TRBJ2-7
d_call: .
clone_size: .
v_call: TRBV29-1
cdr3_aa: CSVQGLGEQYF
cdr3_nt: TGCAGCGTACAGGGCTTAGGCGAGCAGTACTTC

j_call: TRBJ2-4
d_call: .
clone_size: .
v_call: TRBV4-1
cdr3_aa: CASSHGAKNIQYF
cdr3_nt: TGCGCCAGCAGCCACGGGGCGAAAAACATTCAGTACTTC